Described below is a single TCR beta chain sequence and its context. No antigen is known for it. CDR1 and CDR2 (germline): SEHNR, FQNEAQ (reference sequence). The CDR3 runs to 19 residues. J lost 5 bases, V lost 5 bases, and 22 bases had no gene match. The data originate from a study of shared clonotypes between healthy human individuals. About the research overall: The donor pool was made up of a couple of women and three men aged 18 to 49. Study results and limitations: Limited genetic and exposure-history diversity came from having few donors. Relative to memory subsets, naive subsets generally showed larger estimated richness.

Each subset's genomic DNA was split evenly across several immunoSEQ plates. The method was immunoSEQ multiplex PCR; TCRdb's version includes in-frame clones alone and lacks a portion of them. The sample carries about 870,000 clones, nearly 95% recorded once. Positively selected for CCR7, the CD45RO-negative cells used as naive CD8 cells excluded terminally differentiated effector memory CD45RA+ cells. The sequence derives from a man between 25 and 39 years old in good health. This rearrangement joins TRBV7-9 to TRBJ1-2; 8 bases are shared with TRBD1. Sequencing was performed on naive CD8+ T cells sorted from blood. CDR3 sequence (DNA): TGTGCCAGCAGCCCTAGGATGCGGACAGGGTTCCGCGTAGATTATGGCTACACCTTC. Translated: CASSPRMRTGFRVDYGYTF. Filled out from reference TRBV7-9 and TRBJ1-2, the complete variable domain reads DTGVSQNPRHKITKRGQNVTFRCDPISEHNRLYWYRQTLGQGPEFLTYFQNEAQLEKSRLLSDRFSAERPKGSFSTLEIQRTEQGDSAMYLCASSPRMRTGFRVDYGYTFGSGTRLTVV.